This is a list of T cell receptor beta chains from one sample in a study of response to subunit inactivated influenza vaccine. TCRdb re-called the RT-PCR reads through MiXCR, storing one row per CDR3 protein. The sample lists about 190,000 distinct CDR3 sequences, 14% occurring once. This specimen was CD8+ T cells sorted from PBMCs, taken less than 6 days after vaccination. These receptors all stem from a man aged 50 to 60 who received an inactivated influenza vaccine. The CDR3 runs from the conserved cysteine through the conserved F or W. A D gene is named only where the DNA matches it firmly. Not all rows give a size; the values are once, few, many and, for expanded clones, a class.

D	length	V	size	J	DNA	CDR3
TRBD2	17	TRBV6-2/TRBV6-3	few	TRBJ2-1	TGTGCCAGCAGTCCCTTTTGGACTAGCGGAACCTACAATGAGCAGTTCTTC	CASSPFWTSGTYNEQFF
TRBD1	16	TRBV12-3/TRBV12-4	.	TRBJ2-2	TGTGCCAGCAGCGACACGGGACAGGCGAACACCGGGGAGCTGTTTTTT	CASSDTGQANTGELFF
.	15	TRBV4-1	.	TRBJ1-4	TGCGCCAGCAGCCCAGGGGTGAGGGGGTTAGGGAAACTGTTTTTT	CASSPGVRGLGKLFF
TRBD2	16	TRBV20-1	few	TRBJ2-2	TGCAGTGCTAGAGTTCGGGAGGGCCGTACCGCCGGGGAGCTGTTTTTT	CSARVREGRTAGELFF
.	13	TRBV6-2/TRBV6-3	once	TRBJ2-1	TGTGCCAGCATGGGGCTAGAGGACAATGAGCAGTTCTTC	CASMGLEDNEQFF
.	15	TRBV7-3	.	TRBJ2-7	TGTGCCAGCAGCTTAAGAACAGGGACTATCCAAGAGCAGTACTTC	CASSLRTGTIQEQYF
.	14	TRBV4-3	.	TRBJ1-1	TGCGCCAGCAGCCAAGTCGGGGCGAACACTGAAGCTTTCTTT	CASSQVGANTEAFF
.	13	TRBV7-9	.	TRBJ1-2	TGTGCCAGCAGCTTAGGACTGTCCTATGGCTACACCTTC	CASSLGLSYGYTF
TRBD1	12	TRBV6-1	.	TRBJ2-7	TGTGCCAGCAGTGCGACAGGGTCCGAGCAGTACTTC	CASSATGSEQYF
.	16	TRBV7-2	.	TRBJ1-1	TGTGCCAGCAGCTTATTCAGTGGGGTCCAGAACACTGAAGCTTTCTTT	CASSLFSGVQNTEAFF
.	16	TRBV6-5	few	TRBJ2-1	TGTGCCAGCAGTTACGGTTTGGGACGGGGCTACAATGAGCAGTTCTTC	CASSYGLGRGYNEQFF
.	15	TRBV9	.	TRBJ1-1	TGTGCCAGCAGACAATTGGGGGGGGGTGATGCTGAAGCTTTCTTT	CASRQLGGGDAEAFF
.	12	TRBV14	few	TRBJ2-4	TGTGCCAGTTCTCTTGGGGGAAACATTCAGTACTTC	CASSLGGNIQYF
.	15	TRBV11-1	few	TRBJ2-4	TGTGCCAGCAGCCCCCGGACAGTATCCAAAAACATTCAGTACTTC	CASSPRTVSKNIQYF
TRBD1	15	TRBV5-1	many	TRBJ1-1	TGCGCCAGCAGGTATCCGGGACAGGGGAGCACTGAAGCTTTCTTT	CASRYPGQGSTEAFF
.	13	TRBV7-9	.	TRBJ2-4	TGTGCCAGCGGGGGAGGGGGATCAAACATTCAGTACTTC	CASGGGGSNIQYF
.	14	TRBV12-3/TRBV12-4	few	TRBJ2-7	TGTGCCAGCAGTGTACAGGGTAGGGGCTACGAGCAGTACTTC	CASSVQGRGYEQYF
.	15	TRBV6-2/TRBV6-3	.	TRBJ2-1	TGTGCCAGCAAGCCGAGGGCTTTGAGTTTGGATGAGCGGTTCTTC	CASKPRALSLDERFF
TRBD2	16	TRBV4-1	.	TRBJ2-7	TGCGCCAGCAGCCAAGTTGATAGCGGGGGGGCGTACGAGCAGTACTTC	CASSQVDSGGAYEQYF
TRBD1	16	TRBV9	few	TRBJ2-7	TGTGCCAGCAGCGTTACGGCCGGGACAGGGGCCTACGAGCAGTACTTC	CASSVTAGTGAYEQYF
.	17	TRBV4-3	.	TRBJ2-2	TGCGCCAGCAGCCAAGATAGACAGTCCCGAGGGGCCGGGGAGCTGTTTTTT	CASSQDRQSRGAGELFF
.	17	TRBV2	.	TRBJ1-1	TGTGCCAGCAGTGAAGCGCTTCGGGGGGCAAAGAACACTGAAGCTTTCTTT	CASSEALRGAKNTEAFF
TRBD2	16	TRBV7-6	.	TRBJ2-1	TGTGCCAGCAGCTTGGGGACTAGCGGGAGCGCCAATGAGCAGTTCTTC	CASSLGTSGSANEQFF
.	13	TRBV6-2/TRBV6-3	many	TRBJ1-1	TGTGCCAGCAGTTACTCGTGGGGCACTGAAGCTTTCTTT	CASSYSWGTEAFF
TRBD1	13	TRBV7-8	.	TRBJ2-7	TGTGCCAGCAGCTTTGGGACAGGGACGGAGCAGTACTTC	CASSFGTGTEQYF
.	13	TRBV12-3/TRBV12-4	many	TRBJ2-3	TGTGCCAGCAGTTTCCCCAGCACAGATACGCAGTATTTT	CASSFPSTDTQYF
.	16	TRBV9	.	TRBJ2-5	TGTGCCAGCAGCCCATCATGGGCGCCGGGAAAAGAGACCCAGTACTTC	CASSPSWAPGKETQYF
.	10	TRBV29-1	.	TRBJ2-2	TGCAGCGTGTACACCGGGGAGCTGTTTTTT	CSVYTGELFF
.	14	TRBV20-1	many	TRBJ2-7	TGCAGTGCAAGGGACCTCCGAGGGGATTACGAGCAGTACTTC	CSARDLRGDYEQYF
.	16	TRBV20-1	few	TRBJ2-1	TGCAGTGCTAGAGATCAGAGCGGGCGATCCTACAATGAGCAGTTCTTC	CSARDQSGRSYNEQFF
TRBD2	18	TRBV4-2	once	TRBJ2-3	TGTGCCAGCAGCCAAGTTTTTCTGGCGGGGGGGCCGGGAGATACGCAGTATTTT	CASSQVFLAGGPGDTQYF
TRBD1	18	TRBV28	few	TRBJ2-3	TGTGCCAGCAGTTTAGAATTACAGACAGGGAGTAGCACAGATACGCAGTATTTT	CASSLELQTGSSTDTQYF
.	15	TRBV7-8	few	TRBJ1-3	TGTGCCAGCAGCCTAGAGCCGGGGGCTGGAAACACCATATATTTT	CASSLEPGAGNTIYF
TRBD2	16	TRBV4-2	.	TRBJ2-1	TGTGCCAGCAGCCAAGATCTAGCGGGGGGGTACAATGAGCAGTTCTTC	CASSQDLAGGYNEQFF
.	15	TRBV7-8	few	TRBJ2-7	TGTGCCAGCAGCTTAATAACAGCCAGTTCCTACGAGCAGTACTTC	CASSLITASSYEQYF
TRBD2	15	TRBV10-3	.	TRBJ2-5	TGTGCCATCAGTGCGGCGATCAGCGGGGGAGAGACCCAGTACTTC	CAISAAISGGETQYF
TRBD2	19	TRBV12-3/TRBV12-4	large	TRBJ2-1	TGTGCCAGCAGTTTCGGGCCTGTCGGCGGGAGGATACCCTACAATGAGCAGTTCTTC	CASSFGPVGGRIPYNEQFF
.	15	TRBV3-1	.	TRBJ2-2	TGTGCCAGCAGCCAAGATATGAGCTACACCGGGGAGCTGTTTTTT	CASSQDMSYTGELFF
.	15	TRBV5-1	many	TRBJ2-7	TGCGCCAGCAGTGAGACCTTCCCCAACTCCTACGAGCAGTACTTC	CASSETFPNSYEQYF
.	15	TRBV7-6	.	TRBJ1-3	TGTGCCAGCAGCCCCGGGCGGTCCGCTGGAAACACCATATATTTT	CASSPGRSAGNTIYF
TRBD2	15	TRBV7-6	.	TRBJ2-1	TGTGCCAGCAGCTTCGCTAGCGGGAGTCTCAATGAGCAGTTCTTC	CASSFASGSLNEQFF
.	15	TRBV12-3/TRBV12-4	few	TRBJ1-2	TGTGCCAGCAGTTTGTACACGAAGGGAAACTATGGCTACACCTTC	CASSLYTKGNYGYTF
.	14	TRBV20-1	few	TRBJ2-7	TGCAGTGCTAGAGATTATGGGGGAACCTACGAGCAGTACTTC	CSARDYGGTYEQYF
.	16	TRBV12-3/TRBV12-4	.	TRBJ2-5	TGTGCCAGCAGTCCCTTAGGTAGCGGATACCAAGAGACCCAGTACTTC	CASSPLGSGYQETQYF
.	12	TRBV5-6	few	TRBJ1-2	TGTGCCAGCAGCTTGGCAGTCTATGGCTACACCTTC	CASSLAVYGYTF
.	12	TRBV29-1	many	TRBJ1-1	TGCAGCGTCGGACTGGGGAACACTGAAGCTTTCTTT	CSVGLGNTEAFF
TRBD2	15	TRBV20-1	.	TRBJ2-7	TGCAGTGCGCGTAGCGGGACCCAGAGCTCCTACGAGCAGTACTTC	CSARSGTQSSYEQYF
.	11	TRBV12-3/TRBV12-4	many	TRBJ2-3	TGTGCCAGCAGGAGCACAGATACGCAGTATTTT	CASRSTDTQYF
.	15	TRBV29-1	.	TRBJ2-3	TGCAGCGTTGTGGGCGAGTGGGGAGGCACAGATACGCAGTATTTT	CSVVGEWGGTDTQYF
TRBD2	16	TRBV7-9	many	TRBJ2-7	TGTGCCAGCAGCTTAGTGTCCGGGGGGTGGGCTAACGAGCAGTACTTC	CASSLVSGGWANEQYF
TRBD2	16	TRBV6-4	.	TRBJ2-3	TGTGCCAGCAGTGAAACTAGCGGGGGGCCGGAGGATACGCAGTATTTT	CASSETSGGPEDTQYF
TRBD2	17	TRBV28	few	TRBJ2-7	TGTGCCAGCAGCTTGCCCCTGACTAGCGGGAGCTCCTACGAGCAGTACTTC	CASSLPLTSGSSYEQYF
TRBD1	14	TRBV10-3	few	TRBJ2-5	TGTGCCACTCTGACAGGGGACGGTCGGGAGACCCAGTACTTC	CATLTGDGRETQYF